Listed below are T cell receptor beta chains from one sample, sequenced in a study of patients and donors after allogeneic stem cell transplantation. TCRdb analysed the RT-PCR reads with MiXCR anew, one entry per CDR3 protein. The sample lists tens of thousands of distinct CDR3 sequences, 13% occurring once. Sequencing was done on a sample of blood, either unsorted or a sorted T cell fraction (not recorded which). These receptors came from a human donor who was either an allogeneic HSCT recipient or a stem cell or donor lymphocyte infusion donor (not recorded which). It is not recorded whose cells these are; they may come from a transplant donor. CDR3s include the opening cysteine and the closing phenylalanine or tryptophan. D genes are given only for firm matches. The size field is filled for only some rows; it gives once, few, many or a size class.

13 | TRBJ2-1 | TRBV7-7 | many | NA | TGTGCTAGCAGCTACCGGCCCCTCAATGAGCAGTTCTTC | CASSYRPLNEQFF
16 | TRBJ2-7 | TRBV28 | NA | NA | TGTGCCAGCAGTTTACGAGACAGGTACTTGGGCCACGAGCAGTACTTC | CASSLRDRYLGHEQYF
14 | TRBJ2-7 | TRBV19 | NA | TRBD1 | TGTGCCAGTAGTACCGGGACAGGGCCCTACGAGCAGTACTTC | CASSTGTGPYEQYF
17 | TRBJ2-2 | TRBV27 | NA | NA | TGTGCCAGCAGTTTGAGATCCGGGACATCGAACACCGGGGAGCTGTTTTTT | CASSLRSGTSNTGELFF
12 | TRBJ2-7 | TRBV20-1 | few | TRBD2 | TGCAGTGCCACTAGCGGGAGCTACGAGCAGTACTTC | CSATSGSYEQYF
16 | TRBJ2-1 | TRBV19 | few | TRBD2 | TGTGCCAGTAGTATAGGATGGGGCGGGAGTTCTTATGAGCAGTTCTTC | CASSIGWGGSSYEQFF
16 | TRBJ2-7 | TRBV7-9 | few | TRBD1 | TGTGCCAGCAGCTGGGACAGGGAGGGACCGTACTACGAGCAGTACTTC | CASSWDREGPYYEQYF
17 | TRBJ1-4 | TRBV7-9 | many | NA | TGTGCCAGCAGCTTAACCCCCCTGTTCATGGGGAATGAAAAACTGTTTTTT | CASSLTPLFMGNEKLFF
14 | TRBJ2-7 | TRBV3-1 | NA | NA | TGTGCCAGCAGCCGGCTCAGGAGCTCCTACGAGCAGTACTTC | CASSRLRSSYEQYF
17 | TRBJ1-2 | TRBV7-9 | many | TRBD1 | TGTGCCAGCAGCTTACAGGGGGCCACGATTGCTAACTATGGCTACACCTTC | CASSLQGATIANYGYTF
11 | TRBJ1-2 | TRBV29-1 | NA | NA | TGCAGCGTTGAAGACGGCTATGGCTACACCTTC | CSVEDGYGYTF
17 | TRBJ2-3 | TRBV7-2 | few | TRBD2 | TGTGCCAGCAGATCCGGGACTAGCGGAGCAGTCACAGATACGCAGTATTTT | CASRSGTSGAVTDTQYF
16 | TRBJ2-5 | TRBV7-9 | NA | TRBD2 | TGTGCCAGCACTTGGGGAGGCGGGGGTTTCTTTGAGACCCAGTACTTC | CASTWGGGGFFETQYF
14 | TRBJ1-1 | TRBV20-1 | few | TRBD1 | TGCAGTGCTGAAGACAGGGGGCGCGGAACTGAAGCTTTCTTT | CSAEDRGRGTEAFF
14 | TRBJ1-2 | TRBV19 | many | NA | TGTGCCAGTAGTATCACCGGGAGCAACTATGGCTACACCTTC | CASSITGSNYGYTF
16 | TRBJ2-7 | TRBV2 | few | TRBD2 | TGTGCCAGTCCGGGACTAGCGGGAGTAGGGTCCTACGAGCAGTACTTC | CASPGLAGVGSYEQYF
14 | TRBJ2-3 | TRBV15 | NA | NA | TGTGCCACCAGCAGAGGTGGTAGCACAGATACGCAGTATTTT | CATSRGGSTDTQYF
16 | TRBJ2-7 | TRBV4-2 | NA | TRBD2 | TGTGCCAGCAGCCAAGAATTGGGGACTAGCACCTACGAGCAGCACTTC | CASSQELGTSTYEQHF
15 | TRBJ2-5 | TRBV5-1 | NA | NA | TGCGCCAGCAGCTTGGTGGACAGAACCCAAGAGACCCAGTACTTC | CASSLVDRTQETQYF
14 | TRBJ2-5 | TRBV27 | few | NA | TGTGCCAGCAGTTTAACCGCAGGGGCCGAGACCCAGTACTTC | CASSLTAGAETQYF